This T cell receptor beta chain was documented in a study of technical replicates of blood from a handful of donors. Assay: immunoSEQ multiplex PCR; the TCRdb copy retains only in-frame clones and omits some. The repertoire holds under 95,000 clones, with around 92% as singletons. This CDR3 comprises 15 residues. In germline, CDR1 is SGHRS, CDR2 YFSETQ. Trimming removed 0 bases from V and 4 bases from J; junction bases left unmatched: 3. The gene calls are TRBV5-1 and TRBJ2-1; the match to TRBD1 covers 8 bases. Input material: T cells isolated from PBMCs. The source is a human donor in good health. The CDR3 DNA reads as TGCGCCAGCAGCTTGGTCGGACAGGGTTACAATGAGCAGTTCTTC. Its translation: CASSLVGQGYNEQFF.